Included here is one T cell receptor (delta chain) sequence, with context. Its antigen is currently unknown. Its ends do not fully match the called genes, so a read error is possible. This specimen belongs to a study of Vδ1+ human thymocytes. Findings and caveats of the study: In the thymus, TRG and TRD repertoires looked highly polyclonal with Gaussian CDR3 lengths.

Germline V lookup: CDR1 TSWWSYY, CDR2 QGS. The CDR3 has 17 residues. Extracted RNA was reverse transcribed into cDNA. The CDR3 regions were amplified by multiplex PCR from V-gene primers to a constant-region primer. TCRdb re-called the multiplex PCR reads through CATT. Of around 76,000 delta-chain clones in the sample, more than 30% are singletons; the top ten hold approximately 0.25%. Sequencing input: Vdelta1+ gamma-delta thymocytes from the thymus. Subset given: FACS-sorted CD3+ TCRalphabeta- TCRVdelta1+ TCRVdelta2- thymocytes. This TCR was recovered from a boy younger than two who had congenital heart surgery. J is TRDJ1 and V is TRDV1; TRDD3 matches at 7 bases. The CDR3 spells CALGKLSPFSGGGRLIF. The DNA for the CDR3 is TGTGCTCTTGGGAAACTATCCCCGTTTAGTGGGGGAGGTAGGCTCATCTTT.